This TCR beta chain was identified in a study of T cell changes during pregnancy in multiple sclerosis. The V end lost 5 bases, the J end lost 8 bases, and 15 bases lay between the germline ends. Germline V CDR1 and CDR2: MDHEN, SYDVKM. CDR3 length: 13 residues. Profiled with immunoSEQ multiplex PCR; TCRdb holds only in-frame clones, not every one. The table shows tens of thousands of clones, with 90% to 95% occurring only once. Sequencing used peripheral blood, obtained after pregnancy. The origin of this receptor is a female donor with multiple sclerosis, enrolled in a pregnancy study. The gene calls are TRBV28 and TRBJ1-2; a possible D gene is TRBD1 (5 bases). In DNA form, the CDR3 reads TGTGCCAGCAGTACACAGGCTTTACAAGGCTACACCTTC. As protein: CASSTQALQGYTF.